These T cell receptor beta chains were read from a single sample in a study of technical replicates of blood from several donors. Sequencing used immunoSEQ multiplex PCR; TCRdb keeps in-frame clones, though not all of them. The table includes about 83,000 clones, just under 95% detected once. Sequences were obtained from T cells isolated from PBMCs. These receptor sequences come from a human donor in good health. Each CDR3 is given with its conserved first and last residue. A D gene is named only where the DNA matches it firmly. The listing skips clone size in some rows; elsewhere it reads once, few, many or a size class.

V gene	clone size	D gene	J gene	CDR3 DNA	CDR3 protein
TRBV4-1	once	TRBD2	TRBJ2-7	TGCGCCAGCAGCCAAGAACCCAACGGACTAGCGAAAAACTCCTACGAGCAGTACTTC	CASSQEPNGLAKNSYEQYF
TRBV28	NA	NA	TRBJ1-1	TGTGCCAGCAGTCCATACAGATGGGGCGGGAGAGGATGGGACACTGAAGCTTTCTTT	CASSPYRWGGRGWDTEAFF
TRBV9	NA	TRBD1	TRBJ1-3	TGTGCCAGCAGCGTTGGGACAGTTGGAAACACCATATATTTT	CASSVGTVGNTIYF
TRBV9	NA	NA	TRBJ2-1	TGTGCCAGCACCGAGGGTGCCGAACTTTTGAATGAGCAGTTCTTC	CASTEGAELLNEQFF
TRBV6-5	NA	TRBD2	TRBJ2-7	TGTGCCAGCAGCTCTACTAGCGGAGTTTACTACGAGCAGTACTTC	CASSSTSGVYYEQYF
TRBV20-1	NA	TRBD1	TRBJ1-2	TGCAGTGCGACGGACAGGCACGGCTACACCTTC	CSATDRHGYTF
TRBV2	NA	TRBD1	TRBJ1-2	TGTGCCACCCGGGACAGCGAGCTAACCCTCTATGGCTACACCTTC	CATRDSELTLYGYTF
TRBV30	NA	TRBD1	TRBJ2-7	TGTGCCTTATACAGGGGTTCCTACGAGCAGTACTTC	CALYRGSYEQYF
TRBV5-1	once	NA	TRBJ2-3	TGCGCCAGCATCCGGGATGGCACAGATACGCAGTATTTT	CASIRDGTDTQYF
TRBV9	NA	TRBD1	TRBJ2-1	TGTGCCAGCAGCGTGGGACAGGGCCCCTACAATGAGCAGTTCTTC	CASSVGQGPYNEQFF
TRBV28	NA	NA	TRBJ1-4	TGTGCCAGCAGTTTAGCGACAGCCAATAATGAAAAACTGTTTTTT	CASSLATANNEKLFF
TRBV19	NA	NA	TRBJ1-2	TGTGCCAGTAACAGTCCCTATGGCTACACCTTC	CASNSPYGYTF
TRBV27	NA	NA	TRBJ1-2	TGTGCCAGCAGTTTATCGGTTAGAGGGCGTGGGGTGTTTGGCTACACCTTC	CASSLSVRGRGVFGYTF
TRBV28	NA	TRBD1	TRBJ2-7	TGTGCCAGCGATCTCGGGACAGGGTCCTACGAGCAGTACTTC	CASDLGTGSYEQYF
TRBV6-1	NA	TRBD1	TRBJ1-6	TGTGCCAGCAGCGATAGGGACAGGGATTTATCACCCCTCCACTTT	CASSDRDRDLSPLHF
TRBV6-5	NA	NA	TRBJ2-7	TGTGCCAGCAGTTACTTCGGACAACACTCCTACGAGCAGTACTTC	CASSYFGQHSYEQYF
TRBV6-6	NA	TRBD2	TRBJ2-1	TGTGCCAGCAGTACCACACTAGCGGGAGTGGATGAGCAGTTCTTC	CASSTTLAGVDEQFF